Each of the 27 T cell receptor beta chains below was sequenced from the same sample in a study of blood T cell repertoires in COVID-19. Clones were read by immunoSEQ multiplex PCR, and TCRdb kept only the in-frame ones, dropping some. Among fewer than 150,000 clones listed, around four fifths were seen once. The specimen was peripheral blood. These receptors were collected from a human donor in a cohort sampled during active COVID-19.

The V gene is TRBV18, the J gene TRBJ2-3; perhaps TRBD1 as D (6 bases). In germline, CDR1 is KGHSH, CDR2 LQKENI. V was clipped by 0 bases and J by 1 base, with 23 bases between them. The CDR3 is made up of 20 amino acids. The CDR3 nucleotides read TGTGCCAGCTCACCACCACCTCGGACAGCGGCGGTTCCAGGCACAGATACGCAGTATTTT. Translated: CASSPPPRTAAVPGTDTQYF.

The CDR3 is CAQNTGQMNTEAFF. The CDR3 coding sequence is TGTGCCCAAAACACAGGACAGATGAACACTGAAGCTTTCTTT. The gene calls are TRBV30 and TRBJ1-1; D possibly corresponds to TRBD1 (6 bases). The V and J ends lost 8 bases and 0 bases respectively, with 16 bases between them. Germline loops: CDR1 GTSNPN, CDR2 SVGIG (reference sequence). This CDR3 comprises 14 residues.

The chain is built from TRBV24-1 and TRBJ2-1; 8 bases are a match to TRBD2. The length of the CDR3 is 15 residues. Germline V gene sequence: CDR1 KGHDR, CDR2 SFDVKD. Unmatched junction bases numbered 5, after V lost 1 base and J lost 7 bases. CDR3 coding DNA: TGTGCCACCAGTGATTTCCGCGGGGGGAAAAATGAGCAGTTCTTC. Translation gives CATSDFRGGKNEQFF.

In this sample, this clone turned up once. The J gene is TRBJ2-7, the V gene TRBV15, with D possibly being TRBD2 (5 bases). CDR3 length: 14 amino acids. The V end was cut by 3 bases, the J end by 3 bases, with 12 bases between. CDR1 LNHNV and CDR2 YYDKDF come from the germline V gene (reference sequence). The CDR3 spells CATSSPLALYEQYF. CDR3 bases: TGTGCCACCAGCAGTCCCCTAGCCCTCTACGAGCAGTACTTC.

This clone has a single count. The chain uses TRBV6-5 and TRBJ2-1; unclear D gene. The germline V gene has CDR1 MNHEY and CDR2 SVGAGI. V was trimmed by 6 bases and J by 3 bases, leaving 12 bases between them. The CDR3 contains 14 residues. The CDR3, as DNA: TGTGCCAGCAGCCCGAGGTCCTACTACAATGAGCAGTTCTTC. Translated, it gives CASSPRSYYNEQFF.

V and J are TRBV27 and TRBJ2-7; 7 bases line up with TRBD1. CDR1 is MNHEY, CDR2 SMNVEV, per germline (reference sequence). The CDR3 consists of 14 residues. The V segment lost 8 bases and the J segment 3 bases; nucleotides outside the gene matches: 10. CDR3 in DNA: TGTGCCAGCGGCTGGACAGGCGTACACTACGAGCAGTACTTC. Translation: CASGWTGVHYEQYF.

The chain employs TRBV10-2 and TRBJ2-3, with TRBD2 matching over 8 bases. Unmatched junction bases numbered 13, after V lost 7 bases and J lost 4 bases. Germline V gene sequence: CDR1 WSHSY, CDR2 SAAADI. The CDR3 contains 16 residues. In DNA form, the CDR3 reads TGCGCCAGCATCCTCTTCCCGGGGGGGCCCTCAGATACGCAGTATTTT. Encoded protein: CASILFPGGPSDTQYF.

The chain has TRBV11-2 and TRBJ2-3; 10 bases align to TRBD2. CDR1 and CDR2 (germline): SGHAT, FQNNGV. V was clipped by 5 bases and J by 2 bases; unmatched bases: 7. The CDR3 runs to 16 residues. CDR3 protein: CASSKIAGGVTDTQYF. The CDR3 nucleotides read TGTGCCAGCAGCAAGATAGCGGGGGGCGTCACAGATACGCAGTATTTT. Variable domain in full (rest from reference TRBV11-2 and TRBJ2-3): EAGVAQSPRYKIIEKRQSVAFWCNPISGHATLYWYQQILGQGPKLLIQFQNNGVVDDSQLPKDRFSAERLKGVDSTLKIQPAKLEDSAVYLCASSKIAGGVTDTQYFGPGTRLTVL.

The V call is TRBV19, the J call TRBJ1-5, with D unclear. The ends were cut back, 5 bases at V and 0 bases at J, with 11 bases in the middle. CDR1 LNHDA and CDR2 SQIVND come from the germline V gene (reference sequence). This CDR3 contains 15 residues. DNA of the CDR3: TGTGCCAGTAGTGTACAGTCAAATAGCAATCAGCCCCAGCATTTT. Protein: CASSVQSNSNQPQHF.

V and J are TRBV5-1 and TRBJ1-3; TRBD1 agrees at 8 bases. This CDR3 spans 17 amino acids. After removal of 0 bases from V and 2 bases from J, the junction contained 7 bases not matched to a gene. Germline lookup yields CDR1 SGHRS and CDR2 YFSETQ. The CDR3 region has the DNA TGCGCCAGCAGCTTGGATGCAGGGGGCTTAGCTGGAAACACCATATATTTT. It codes for CASSLDAGGLAGNTIYF. Drawing the rest from reference TRBV5-1 and TRBJ1-3, the complete variable domain is KAGVTQTPRYLIKTRGQQVTLSCSPISGHRSVSWYQQTPGQGLQFLFEYFSETQRNKGNFPGRFSGRQFSNSRSEMNVSTLELGDSALYLCASSLDAGGLAGNTIYFGEGSWLTVV.

The rearrangement links TRBV30 to TRBJ2-5; 14 bases map to TRBD2. V shed 5 bases, J shed 7 bases, and the junction held 3 bases outside the gene matches. Germline-derived CDR1 and CDR2 are GTSNPN and SVGIG (reference sequence). The CDR3 covers 13 residues. The CDR3 loop is CAWRLAGGRTQYF. CDR3 in DNA: TGTGCCTGGCGACTAGCGGGGGGGAGGACCCAGTACTTC.

J is TRBJ2-5 and V is TRBV7-9; D is possibly TRBD2 (6 bases). The length of the CDR3 is 15 residues. V dropped 0 bases and J dropped 5 bases, with 13 bases sitting between them. Germline values: CDR1 SEHNR, CDR2 FQNEAQ (reference sequence). CDR3 sequence: CASSLATSSGETQYF. CDR3 DNA: TGTGCCAGCAGCTTAGCTACTAGCAGCGGGGAGACCCAGTACTTC.

The chain recombines TRBV6-5 with TRBJ2-3; 8 bases align to TRBD2. V trimming: 6 bases; J trimming: 6 bases; junction bases outside the gene matches: 8. This CDR3 contains 14 residues. CDR1 is MNHEY and CDR2 is SVGAGI in the germline V gene. The CDR3 DNA is TGTGCCAGCAGGCCGGGGGGGATGATCGATACGCAGTATTTT. Amino acids: CASRPGGMIDTQYF.

The DNA of the CDR3 is TGTGCCAGCAGCCGGGGAGGAGGATATGGCTACACCTTC. As protein: CASSRGGGYGYTF. The V and J genes are TRBV14 and TRBJ1-2; D not resolved. Germline CDR1 reads SGHDN; CDR2 reads FVKESK. V was pared by 4 bases and J by 5 bases, with 11 bases between. The CDR3 sequence is 13 residues long.

The CDR3 here is CASSQTLRGGARGSEQFF. Written as DNA, the CDR3 is TGTGCCAGCAGCCAAACTCTTCGCGGGGGGGCAAGGGGAAGTGAGCAGTTCTTC. The chain carries TRBV4-2 and TRBJ2-1, with TRBD2 identical over 9 bases. V shed 2 bases and J 9 bases; nucleotides not matched to a gene: 17. The CDR3 is 18 amino acids. Germline CDR1 LGHNA, CDR2 YNFKEQ.

The chain recombines TRBV10-3 with TRBJ2-7, with TRBD2 matching 8 bases. This CDR3 is built from 16 residues. Germline-derived CDR1 and CDR2 are ENHRY and SYGVKD. The V segment lost 2 bases and the J segment 1 base; nucleotides outside the gene matches: 7. The CDR3 is CAISEKTIAGSYEQYF. The CDR3 coding sequence is TGTGCCATCAGTGAGAAAACTATAGCGGGGTCCTACGAGCAGTACTTC.

The V gene is TRBV6-5, the J gene TRBJ2-1; TRBD1 aligns across 8 bases. The J segment lost 14 bases and the V segment lost 6 bases, leaving 9 bases of the junction unmatched. Germline CDR1 and CDR2: MNHEY and SVGAGI. The CDR3 covers 12 residues. CDR3 bases: TGTGCCAGCAGGAAAGGGACAGGAGAAAAGTTCTTC. Its translation: CASRKGTGEKFF.

In its sample, this clone was seen once. This chain connects TRBV4-1 to TRBJ1-1; 8 nucleotides align to TRBD1. Per the germline V gene, CDR1 is MGHRA and CDR2 is YSYEKL. CDR3 size: 16 residues. After removal of 4 bases from V and 6 bases from J, the junction contained 13 bases not matched to a gene. CDR3 DNA: TGCGCCAGCAGCCCCATCCAGAGGCAGGGGGCATCTGAAGCTTTCTTT. Translated: CASSPIQRQGASEAFF.

This clone was observed once. The chain recombines TRBV3-1 (or the pseudogene TRBV3-2) with TRBJ2-5; D gene ambiguous. This CDR3 comprises 16 residues. Germline V lookup: CDR1 LGHDT, CDR2 YNNKEL (reference sequence). V was clipped by 1 base and J by 0 bases, with 12 bases between them. The CDR3 loop is CASSQAWRANQETQYF. The CDR3 coding sequence is TGTGCCAGCAGCCAAGCGTGGAGAGCGAACCAAGAGACCCAGTACTTC.

The rearrangement joins TRBV6-5 to TRBJ2-7, with a weak D call TRBD2 (5 bases). Trimming removed 6 bases from V and 0 bases from J, with 15 bases in between. The CDR3 sequence is 15 residues long. From germline, CDR1 is MNHEY and CDR2 SVGAGI. The CDR3 loop is CASRDRGPFSYEQYF. CDR3 DNA sequence: TGTGCCAGCAGAGATCGAGGGCCTTTCTCCTACGAGCAGTACTTC.

This clone occurred once. The gene calls are TRBV5-1 and TRBJ2-1; D gene unclear. Germline CDR1 SGHRS, CDR2 YFSETQ. Trimming took 0 bases from V and 0 from J, leaving 10 bases between them. CDR3 length equals 16 residues. The CDR3 reads CASSLEAAVSYNEQFF. For the CDR3, the DNA is TGCGCCAGCAGCTTGGAGGCGGCGGTCTCCTACAATGAGCAGTTCTTC.

This clone was counted once. In the same sample, other DNA sequences code for this CDR3. The gene calls are TRBV3-1 (or the pseudogene TRBV3-2) and TRBJ1-5; 9 nucleotides line up with TRBD1. V shed 4 bases, J shed 1 base, and the junction held 2 bases outside the gene matches. Germline V gene lookup returns CDR1 LGHDT and CDR2 YNNKEL (reference sequence). The CDR3 is 15 amino acids. CDR3 DNA sequence: TGTGCCAGCAGCCTGGGACAGGGAAGCAATCAGCCCCAGCATTTT. Residues: CASSLGQGSNQPQHF.

V gene TRBV2 combines with J gene TRBJ1-4, with TRBD1 matching over 9 bases. This CDR3 has 17 amino acids. Germline CDR1 and CDR2: SNHLY and FYNNEI. Trimming removed 8 bases from V and 0 bases from J; junction bases left unmatched: 10. CDR3: CASGDRDPPATNEKLFF. CDR3 nucleotides: TGTGCCAGCGGGGACAGGGACCCGCCCGCAACTAATGAAAAACTGTTTTTT.

This rearrangement joins TRBV29-1 to TRBJ1-2, with 7 bases aligning to TRBD1. V shed 6 bases, J shed 6 bases, and the junction held 13 bases outside the gene matches. Germline loops: CDR1 SQVTM, CDR2 ANQGSEA. The CDR3 spans 14 residues. In DNA, the CDR3 is TGCAGCGTCACAGGGGCCTCGTCAGACGATGGCTACACCTTC. It is translated as CSVTGASSDDGYTF. The variable domain in full, completed from reference TRBV29-1 and TRBJ1-2, reads SAVISQKPSRDICQRGTSLTIQCQVDSQVTMMFWYRQQPGQSLTLIATANQGSEATYESGFVIDKFPISRPNLTFSTLTVSNMSPEDSSIYLCSVTGASSDDGYTFGSGTRLTVV.

CDR3 nucleotides: TGCGCCACGAGGCCGGGGGGGACAGATACGCAGTATTTT. It specifies CATRPGGTDTQYF. V and J are TRBV5-1 and TRBJ2-3, with 8 bases fitting TRBD2. V shed 9 bases, J shed 3 bases, and the junction held 6 bases outside the gene matches. The germline gives CDR1 SGHRS, CDR2 YFSETQ. The CDR3 is 13 amino acids.

The chain links TRBV5-1 to TRBJ2-7, with 7 bases lining up with TRBD2. Trimming took 4 bases from V and 4 from J; bases not matched to a gene: 5. Germline V gene data show CDR1 as SGHRS and CDR2 as YFSETQ. The CDR3 length is 13 residues. Here the CDR3 reads CASSPGGGYEQYF. The DNA for the CDR3 is TGCGCCAGCAGCCCCGGGGGAGGGTACGAGCAGTACTTC.

The chain joins TRBV19 to TRBJ2-5; a possible D gene is TRBD2 (6 bases). Trimming cost V 3 bases and J 9 bases, with 17 bases left between them. This CDR3 has 14 amino acids. Germline V gene data show CDR1 as LNHDA and CDR2 as SQIVND (reference sequence). For the CDR3, the DNA is TGTGCCAGTAGTATTCGGGGGAGCCGAAAGGCCCAGTACTTC. This codes for CASSIRGSRKAQYF.